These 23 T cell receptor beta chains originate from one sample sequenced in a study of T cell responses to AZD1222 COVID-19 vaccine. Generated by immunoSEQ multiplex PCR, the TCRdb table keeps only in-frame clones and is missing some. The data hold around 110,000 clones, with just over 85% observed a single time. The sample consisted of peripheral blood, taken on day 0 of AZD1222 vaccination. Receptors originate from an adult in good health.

The CDR3 nucleotides read TGTGCCAGCAGCTCACGGGATTCACTCTCCTACAATGAGCAGTTCTTC. It translates to CASSSRDSLSYNEQFF. J is TRBJ2-1 and V is TRBV21-1; TRBD2, the table's D call, lacks a check against the DNA. TRBV21-1 is a pseudogene segment. CDR3 length: 16 residues.

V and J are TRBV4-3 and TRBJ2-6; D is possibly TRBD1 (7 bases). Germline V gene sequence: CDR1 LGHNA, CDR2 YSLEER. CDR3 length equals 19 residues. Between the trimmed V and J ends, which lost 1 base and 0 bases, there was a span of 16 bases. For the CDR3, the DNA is TGCGCCAGCAGCCAAGGCGGAGGGGGCCTACCCTCTGGGGCCAACGTCCTGACTTTC. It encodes CASSQGGGGLPSGANVLTF.

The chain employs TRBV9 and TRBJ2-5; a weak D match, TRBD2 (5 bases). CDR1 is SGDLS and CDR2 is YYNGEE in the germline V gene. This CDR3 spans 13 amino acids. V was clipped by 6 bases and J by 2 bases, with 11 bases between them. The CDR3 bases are TGTGCCAGCACGGGCGGGCCTCAAGAGACCCAGTACTTC. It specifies CASTGGPQETQYF.

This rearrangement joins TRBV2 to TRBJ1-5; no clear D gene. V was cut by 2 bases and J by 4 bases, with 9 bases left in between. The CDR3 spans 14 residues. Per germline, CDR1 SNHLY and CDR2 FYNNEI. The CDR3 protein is CASSETSENQPQHF. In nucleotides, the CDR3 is TGTGCCAGCAGTGAAACGTCCGAGAATCAGCCCCAGCATTTT. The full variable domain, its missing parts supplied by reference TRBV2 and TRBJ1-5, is EPEVTQTPSHQVTQMGQEVILRCVPISNHLYFYWYRQILGQKVEFLVSFYNNEISEKSEIFDDQFSVERPDGSNFTLKIRSTKLEDSAMYFCASSETSENQPQHFGDGTRLSIL.

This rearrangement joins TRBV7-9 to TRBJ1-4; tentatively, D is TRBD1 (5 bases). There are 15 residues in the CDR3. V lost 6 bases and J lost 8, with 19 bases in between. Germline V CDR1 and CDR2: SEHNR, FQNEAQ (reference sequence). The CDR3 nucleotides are TGTGCCAGCAGTCGCGGGGACGCCACTCGGGAAAAACTGTTTTTT. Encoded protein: CASSRGDATREKLFF.

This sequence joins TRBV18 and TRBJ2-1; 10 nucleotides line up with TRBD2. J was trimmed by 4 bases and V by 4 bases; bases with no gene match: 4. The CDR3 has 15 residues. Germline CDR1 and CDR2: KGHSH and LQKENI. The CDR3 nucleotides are TGTGCCAGCTCACTAGGACTAGCGGAGTACAATGAGCAGTTCTTC. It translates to CASSLGLAEYNEQFF.

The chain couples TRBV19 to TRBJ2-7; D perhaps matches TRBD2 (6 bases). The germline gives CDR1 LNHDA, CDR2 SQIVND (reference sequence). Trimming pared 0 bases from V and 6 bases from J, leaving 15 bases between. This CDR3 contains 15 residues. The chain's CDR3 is CASSIDQGIGGEQYF. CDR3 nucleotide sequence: TGTGCCAGTAGTATAGATCAAGGGATCGGGGGCGAGCAGTACTTC.

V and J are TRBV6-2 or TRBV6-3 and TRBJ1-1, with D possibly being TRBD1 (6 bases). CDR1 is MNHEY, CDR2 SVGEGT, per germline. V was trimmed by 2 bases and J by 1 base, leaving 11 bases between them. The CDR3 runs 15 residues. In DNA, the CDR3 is TGTGCCAGCAGTTACCGACAGGCCGGGAACACTGAAGCTTTCTTT. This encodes CASSYRQAGNTEAFF.

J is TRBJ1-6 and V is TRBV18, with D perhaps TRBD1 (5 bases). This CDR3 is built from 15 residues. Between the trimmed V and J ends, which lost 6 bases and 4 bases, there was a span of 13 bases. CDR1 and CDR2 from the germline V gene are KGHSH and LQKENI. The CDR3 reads CASSQRDPYNSPLHF. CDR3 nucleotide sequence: TGTGCCAGCTCCCAGAGGGACCCTTATAATTCACCCCTCCACTTT.

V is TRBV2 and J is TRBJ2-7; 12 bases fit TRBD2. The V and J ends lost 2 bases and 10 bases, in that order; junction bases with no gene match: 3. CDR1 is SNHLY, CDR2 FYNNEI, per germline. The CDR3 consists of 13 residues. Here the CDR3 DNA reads TGTGCCAGCAGTGAACGACTAGCGGGAGATCAGTACTTC. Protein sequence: CASSERLAGDQYF.

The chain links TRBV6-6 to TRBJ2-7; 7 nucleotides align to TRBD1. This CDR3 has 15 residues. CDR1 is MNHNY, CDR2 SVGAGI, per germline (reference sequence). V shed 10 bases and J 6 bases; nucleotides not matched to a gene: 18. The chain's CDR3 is CATRPRGDRIPEQYF. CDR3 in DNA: TGTGCCACCAGACCTCGAGGGGACAGAATCCCCGAGCAGTACTTC.

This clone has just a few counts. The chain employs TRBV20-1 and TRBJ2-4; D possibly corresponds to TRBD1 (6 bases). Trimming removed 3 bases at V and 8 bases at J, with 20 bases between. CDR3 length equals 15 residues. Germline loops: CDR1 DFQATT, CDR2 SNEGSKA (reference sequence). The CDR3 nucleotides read TGCAGTGCTAGTTCCTACGAGGGAGAGGGGGACATTCAGTACTTC. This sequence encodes CSASSYEGEGDIQYF.

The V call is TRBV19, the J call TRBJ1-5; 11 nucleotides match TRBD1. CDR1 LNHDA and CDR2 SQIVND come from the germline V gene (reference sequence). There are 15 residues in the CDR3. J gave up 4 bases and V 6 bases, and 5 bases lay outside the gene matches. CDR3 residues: CASRDRGRSNQPQHF. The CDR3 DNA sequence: TGTGCCAGTAGGGACAGGGGGCGGAGTAATCAGCCCCAGCATTTT.

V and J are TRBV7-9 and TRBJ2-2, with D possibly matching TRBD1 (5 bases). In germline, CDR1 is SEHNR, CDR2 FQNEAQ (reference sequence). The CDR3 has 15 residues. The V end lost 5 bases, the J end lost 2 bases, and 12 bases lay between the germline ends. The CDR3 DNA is TGTGCCAGCAGCACTCTTAGGGGAAACACCGGGGAGCTGTTTTTT. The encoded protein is CASSTLRGNTGELFF.

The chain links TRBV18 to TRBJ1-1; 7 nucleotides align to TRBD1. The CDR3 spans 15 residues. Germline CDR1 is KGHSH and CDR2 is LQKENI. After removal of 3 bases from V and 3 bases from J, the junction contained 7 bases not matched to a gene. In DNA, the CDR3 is TGTGCCAGCTCACCCCGGGACAGTCAATACACTGAAGCTTTCTTT. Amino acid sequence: CASSPRDSQYTEAFF.

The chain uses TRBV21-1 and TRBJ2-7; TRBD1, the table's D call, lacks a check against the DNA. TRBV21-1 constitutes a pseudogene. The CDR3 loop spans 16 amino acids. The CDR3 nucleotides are TGTGCCGAGCCGACAAACAAAGGACAGGGCTGCAACGAGCAGTACTTC. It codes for CAEPTNKGQGCNEQYF.

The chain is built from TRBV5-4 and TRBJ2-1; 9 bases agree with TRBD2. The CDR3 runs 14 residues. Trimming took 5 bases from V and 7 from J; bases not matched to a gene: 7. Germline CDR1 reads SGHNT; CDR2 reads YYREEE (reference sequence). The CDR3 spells CASRRAGGLNEQFF. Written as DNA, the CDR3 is TGTGCCAGCAGACGAGCGGGGGGCTTAAATGAGCAGTTCTTC.

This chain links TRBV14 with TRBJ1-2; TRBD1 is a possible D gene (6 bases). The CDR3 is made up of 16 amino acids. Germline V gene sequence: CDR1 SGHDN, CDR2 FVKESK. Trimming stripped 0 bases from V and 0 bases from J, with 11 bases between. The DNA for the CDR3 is TGTGCCAGCAGCCAAGATACAGGGTTCACTAACTATGGCTACACCTTC. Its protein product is CASSQDTGFTNYGYTF.

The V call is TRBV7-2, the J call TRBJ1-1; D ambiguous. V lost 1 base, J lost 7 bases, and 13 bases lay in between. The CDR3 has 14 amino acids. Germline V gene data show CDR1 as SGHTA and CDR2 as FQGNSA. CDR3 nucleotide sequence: TGTGCCAGCAGCTTAGGAGGGAGAGGGCTTGAAGCTTTCTTT. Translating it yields CASSLGGRGLEAFF. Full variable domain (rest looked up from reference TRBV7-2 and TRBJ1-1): GAGVSQSPSNKVTEKGKDVELRCDPISGHTALYWYRQSLGQGLEFLIYFQGNSAPDKSGLPSDRFSAERTGGSVSTLTIQRTQQEDSAVYLCASSLGGRGLEAFFGQGTRLTVV.

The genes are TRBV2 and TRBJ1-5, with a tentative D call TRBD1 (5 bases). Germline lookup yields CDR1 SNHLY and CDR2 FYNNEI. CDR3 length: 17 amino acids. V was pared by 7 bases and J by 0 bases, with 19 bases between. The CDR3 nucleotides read TGTGCCAGCAATGGCTACCTGGGGGGACCTAGCAATCAGCCCCAGCATTTT. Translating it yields CASNGYLGGPSNQPQHF.

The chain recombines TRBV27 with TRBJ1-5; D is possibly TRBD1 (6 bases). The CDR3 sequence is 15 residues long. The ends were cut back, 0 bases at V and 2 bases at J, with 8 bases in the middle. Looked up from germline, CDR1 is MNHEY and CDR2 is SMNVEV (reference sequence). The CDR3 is CASSLSPGGNQPQHF. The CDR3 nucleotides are TGTGCCAGCAGTTTATCTCCAGGGGGCAATCAGCCCCAGCATTTT.

CDR3 coding DNA: TGTGCCAGCACCCCAGGGGTTTCGGAGACCCAGTACTTC. Protein product: CASTPGVSETQYF. This chain connects TRBV18 to TRBJ2-5, with a weak D call TRBD1 (6 bases). V lost 8 bases, J lost 5 bases, and 15 bases lay in between. Germline V gene sequence: CDR1 KGHSH, CDR2 LQKENI. CDR3 length: 13 amino acids.

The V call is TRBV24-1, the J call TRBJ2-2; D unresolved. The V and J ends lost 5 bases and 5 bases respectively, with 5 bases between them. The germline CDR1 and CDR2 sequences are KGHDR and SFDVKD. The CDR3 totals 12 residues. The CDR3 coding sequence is TGTGCCACCAGTGGCGAGACCGGGGAGCTGTTTTTT. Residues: CATSGETGELFF.